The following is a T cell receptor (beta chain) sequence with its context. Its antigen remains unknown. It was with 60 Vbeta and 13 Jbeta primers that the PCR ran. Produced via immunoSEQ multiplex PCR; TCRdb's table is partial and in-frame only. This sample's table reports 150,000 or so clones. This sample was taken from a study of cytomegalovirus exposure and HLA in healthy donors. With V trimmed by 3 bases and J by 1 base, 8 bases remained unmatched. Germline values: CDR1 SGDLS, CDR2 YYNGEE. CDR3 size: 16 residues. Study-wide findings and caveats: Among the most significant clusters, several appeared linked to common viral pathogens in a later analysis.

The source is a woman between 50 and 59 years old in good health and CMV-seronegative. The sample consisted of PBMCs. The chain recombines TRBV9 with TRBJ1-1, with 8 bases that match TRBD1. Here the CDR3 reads CASSGRGTGKNTEAFF. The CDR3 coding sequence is TGTGCCAGCAGCGGGCGCGGGACAGGCAAGAACACTGAAGCTTTCTTT.